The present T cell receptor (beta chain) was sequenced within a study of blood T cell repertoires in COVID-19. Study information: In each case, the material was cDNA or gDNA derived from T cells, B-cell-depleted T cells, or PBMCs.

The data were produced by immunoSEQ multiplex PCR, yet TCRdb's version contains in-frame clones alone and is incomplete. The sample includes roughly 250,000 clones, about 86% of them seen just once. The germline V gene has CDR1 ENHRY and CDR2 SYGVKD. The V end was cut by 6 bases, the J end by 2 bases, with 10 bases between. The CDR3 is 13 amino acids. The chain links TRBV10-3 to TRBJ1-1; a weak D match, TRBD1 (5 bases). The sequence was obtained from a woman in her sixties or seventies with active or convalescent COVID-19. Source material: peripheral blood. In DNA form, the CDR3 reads TGTGCCATCAGGGGCGACAGAAACACTGAAGCTTTCTTT. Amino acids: CAIRGDRNTEAFF.